The entry below describes one T cell receptor (beta chain). This entry is derived from a study of blood T cell repertoires in COVID-19. Study-level information: Collection of acute and convalescent COVID-19 samples took place in the United States, Italy and Spain.

Method: immunoSEQ multiplex PCR; TCRdb's copy keeps in-frame clones and lacks some. Among around 180,000 clones listed, approximately 90% were seen once. The CDR3 has 16 amino acids. From germline, CDR1 is SGHKS and CDR2 YYEKEE (reference sequence). The junction had 10 bases not matched to a gene; V was cut back by 1 base and J by 3 bases. This chain connects TRBV5-5 to TRBJ2-7; TRBD2 matches at 7 bases. The sequencing input was peripheral blood. This clonotype was sampled from a human donor in a cohort sampled during active COVID-19. The CDR3 sequence: CASSLFLTGGRYEQYF. As DNA, the CDR3 is TGTGCCAGCAGCTTGTTCCTTACGGGAGGCCGCTACGAGCAGTACTTC. Full variable domain (remainder filled in from reference TRBV5-5 and TRBJ2-7): DAGVTQSPTHLIKTRGQQVTLRCSPISGHKSVSWYQQVLGQGPQFIFQYYEKEERGRGNFPDRFSARQFPNYSSELNVNALLLGDSALYLCASSLFLTGGRYEQYFGPGTRLTVT.